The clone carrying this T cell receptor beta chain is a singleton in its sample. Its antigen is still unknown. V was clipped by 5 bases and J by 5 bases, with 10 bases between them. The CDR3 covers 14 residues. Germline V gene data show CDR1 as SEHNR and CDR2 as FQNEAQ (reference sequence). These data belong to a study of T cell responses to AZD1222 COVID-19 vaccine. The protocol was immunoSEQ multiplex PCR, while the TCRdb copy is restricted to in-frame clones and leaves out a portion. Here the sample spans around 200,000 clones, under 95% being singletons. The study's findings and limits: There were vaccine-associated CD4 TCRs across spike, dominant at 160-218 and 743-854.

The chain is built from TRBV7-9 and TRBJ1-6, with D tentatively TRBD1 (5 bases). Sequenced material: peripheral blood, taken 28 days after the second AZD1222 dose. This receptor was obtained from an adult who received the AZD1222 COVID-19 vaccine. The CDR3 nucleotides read TGTGCCAGCAGCCCCGACAGTCATAATTCACCCCTCCACTTT. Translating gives CASSPDSHNSPLHF.